Listed below are T cell receptor beta chains from one sample, sequenced in a study of T cells in Graves' hyperthyroidism and ophthalmopathy. TCRdb recomputed calls from the multiplex PCR reads with MiXCR, one row per CDR3 protein. The sample contains some 510,000 distinct CDR3 sequences, 20% to 25% of which appear only once. Sequenced material: blood. The receptors shown here come from a man aged 18 to 29 with Graves' hyperthyroidism. The CDR3 runs from the conserved cysteine through the conserved F or W. The D gene is left open where the match is weak. Clone sizes are given selectively: once, few, many, or a class where the clone is expanded.

v_gene	j_gene	d_gene	abundance	CDR3aa	CDR3nt
TRBV5-1	TRBJ2-5	.	many	CASSPTPGSPETQYF	TGCGCCAGCAGCCCCACTCCGGGAAGTCCAGAGACCCAGTACTTC
TRBV30	TRBJ1-5	TRBD1	.	CAWSAGQGNQPQHF	TGTGCCTGGAGTGCCGGACAGGGGAATCAGCCCCAGCATTTT
TRBV3-1	TRBJ2-5	.	.	CASSSETETQYF	TGTGCCAGCAGCAGCGAGACGGAGACCCAGTACTTC
TRBV20-1	TRBJ1-6	.	many	CSVETEWGNSPLHF	TGCAGTGTTGAGACGGAGTGGGGTAATTCACCCCTCCACTTT
TRBV12-3/TRBV12-4	TRBJ2-7	.	many	CASSFTSSSEQYF	TGTGCCAGCAGTTTTACCTCTTCTAGCGAGCAGTACTTC
TRBV5-1	TRBJ2-2	.	many	CASSLVQTTLGTGEPFF	TGCGCCAGCAGCTTGGTACAGACAACCCTAGGGACCGGGGAGCCGTTTTTT
TRBV7-2	TRBJ2-7	.	.	CASSAATGKTYEQYF	TGTGCCAGCAGCGCGGCGACAGGAAAGACCTACGAGCAGTACTTC
TRBV5-4	TRBJ1-1	TRBD1	few	CASSLAPPGGIFGAFF	TGTGCCAGCAGCTTGGCCCCGCCAGGGGGTATCTTTGGAGCTTTCTTT
TRBV12-3/TRBV12-4	TRBJ2-5	.	.	CASSRMTTVETQYF	TGTGCCAGCTCGAGGATGACAACGGTTGAGACCCAGTACTTC
TRBV6-1	TRBJ1-5	TRBD1	many	CASSEASGQGQPQHF	TGTGCCAGCAGTGAAGCCTCGGGACAGGGACAGCCCCAGCATTTT
TRBV4-2	TRBJ1-2	TRBD1	many	CASSRINWGAGGGYTF	TGTGCCAGCAGCAGGATCAACTGGGGGGCAGGGGGAGGCTACACCTTC
TRBV28	TRBJ1-1	.	many	CASSSLVGGEAFF	TGTGCCAGCAGTTCCTTGGTGGGAGGTGAAGCTTTCTTT
TRBV6-1	TRBJ2-2	.	.	CASSHAGTATGELFF	TGTGCCAGCAGCCATGCCGGGACGGCCACCGGGGAGCTGTTTTTT
TRBV28	TRBJ2-2	.	few	CASSPPLTGLGGELFF	TGTGCCAGCAGCCCACCCTTAACAGGGCTAGGCGGGGAGCTGTTTTTT
TRBV3-1	TRBJ2-7	.	.	CASSLPRGEQYF	TGTGCCAGCAGCCTCCCACGGGGCGAGCAGTACTTC
TRBV6-5	TRBJ2-7	.	.	CASSYSPSITYEQYF	TGTGCCAGCAGTTACTCCCCCTCGATAACCTACGAGCAGTACTTC
TRBV24-1	TRBJ1-2	TRBD1	many	CATSDPTGPHGYTF	TGTGCCACCAGTGATCCGACAGGGCCTCATGGCTACACCTTC
TRBV27	TRBJ1-1	TRBD1	many	CASSSPGQGETEAFF	TGTGCCAGCAGCTCCCCGGGACAGGGAGAGACTGAAGCTTTCTTT
TRBV19	TRBJ1-3	TRBD1	many	CASSARQGAAGNTIYF	TGTGCCAGTAGTGCGCGACAGGGGGCGGCTGGAAACACCATATATTTT
TRBV28	TRBJ2-4	.	many	CASSWRGSTKNIQYF	TGTGCCAGCAGTTGGCGGGGTTCCACCAAAAACATTCAGTACTTC
TRBV20-1	TRBJ2-2	.	many	CSAARRANTGELFF	TGCAGTGCCGCACGGCGGGCGAACACCGGGGAGCTGTTTTTT
TRBV5-1	TRBJ2-5	TRBD2	.	CASSFSAGLAGWADETQYF	TGCGCCAGCAGCTTCTCCGCCGGACTAGCGGGCTGGGCAGATGAGACCCAGTACTTC
TRBV5-1	TRBJ2-5	.	once	CANNWGRKETQYF	TGCGCCAACAACTGGGGCCGAAAAGAGACCCAGTACTTC
TRBV4-1	TRBJ2-7	.	few	CASSQGRGGNAYEQYF	TGCGCCAGCAGCCAAGGTCGGGGTGGGAATGCCTACGAGCAGTACTTC
TRBV28	TRBJ2-1	TRBD1	.	CASSYSGRGRRNEKFF	TGTGCCAGCAGCTACTCGGGCAGGGGGCGAAGGAATGAGAAGTTCTTC
TRBV27	TRBJ2-5	TRBD1	.	CASSLSPRDSQETQYF	TGTGCCAGCAGTTTATCGCCTCGGGACAGCCAAGAGACCCAGTACTTC
TRBV11-2	TRBJ2-2	TRBD2	many	CASSSPAGGHLGELFF	TGTGCCAGCAGTTCCCCAGCGGGGGGGCATTTAGGGGAGCTGTTTTTT
TRBV12-3/TRBV12-4	TRBJ2-5	TRBD2	many	CASSSGLAGGSTQYF	TGTGCCAGCAGTTCAGGACTAGCGGGGGGATCGACCCAGTACTTC
TRBV5-6	TRBJ2-7	TRBD1	.	CASSLPQGKSYEQYF	TGTGCCAGCAGCTTGCCACAGGGGAAGTCCTACGAGCAGTACTTC
TRBV7-2	TRBJ1-2	.	many	CASRPPGRYPYGYTF	TGTGCCAGCAGACCCCCGGGCCGCTACCCCTATGGCTACACCTTC
TRBV6-1	TRBJ1-5	.	.	CASLQDQPQHF	TGTGCCAGCCTGCAAGATCAGCCTCAGCATTTT
TRBV5-1	TRBJ2-5	TRBD1	few	CASSSGQGLETQYF	TGCGCCAGCAGCTCGGGACAGGGATTGGAGACCCAGTACTTC
TRBV5-1	TRBJ2-3	.	.	CASSVSVNSLRTDTQYF	TGCGCCAGCAGCGTATCGGTAAACAGTCTTCGCACAGATACGCAGTATTTT
TRBV2	TRBJ2-7	TRBD1	.	CASRKDRGTSYEQYF	TGTGCCAGCAGGAAGGACAGGGGCACCTCCTACGAGCAGTACTTC
TRBV30	TRBJ2-2	.	many	CAWSLGTPNTGELFF	TGTGCCTGGAGTCTAGGGACTCCGAACACCGGGGAGCTGTTTTTT
TRBV19	TRBJ1-1	.	.	CASSIGVRATDAFF	TGTGCCAGTAGTATAGGGGTCAGGGCTACTGATGCTTTCTTT
TRBV20-1	TRBJ1-1	.	many	CSASPPEKLNTEAFF	TGCAGTGCTAGCCCCCCAGAGAAGTTGAACACTGAAGCTTTCTTT
TRBV30	TRBJ2-5	TRBD2	many	CAWNGLADQETQYF	TGTGCCTGGAATGGGCTAGCGGACCAAGAGACCCAGTACTTC
TRBV20-1	TRBJ1-1	TRBD1	many	CSARGITGQGVTEAFF	TGCAGTGCTAGAGGGATCACAGGACAGGGAGTAACTGAAGCTTTCTTT
TRBV29-1	TRBJ2-7	.	few	CSVDVGLYEQYF	TGCAGCGTTGACGTAGGACTCTACGAGCAGTACTTC
TRBV20-1	TRBJ1-1	.	many	CSEFAVGKAFF	TGCAGTGAATTTGCCGTTGGCAAAGCTTTCTTT
TRBV28	TRBJ2-2	TRBD2	few	CASRGLGKHSGELFF	TGTGCCAGCAGGGGACTAGGAAAACATAGCGGGGAGCTGTTTTTT
TRBV2	TRBJ1-1	.	.	CASSRSTEAFF	TGTGCCAGCAGTCGGAGTACTGAAGCTTTCTTT
TRBV28	TRBJ2-7	TRBD1	.	CACSFLQGAYEQYF	TGTGCCTGCAGTTTCTTGCAGGGGGCGTACGAGCAGTACTTC
TRBV19	TRBJ1-3	.	many	CASSVDGGNTIYF	TGTGCCAGTAGTGTGGACGGAGGAAACACCATATATTTT
TRBV6-1	TRBJ2-2	.	many	CASSRELVNTGELFF	TGTGCCAGCAGTCGGGAGCTTGTGAACACCGGGGAGCTGTTTTTT
TRBV6-4	TRBJ1-5	TRBD1	many	CASSLPLSTGSSNQPQHF	TGTGCCAGCAGTCTCCCCCTCTCGACAGGGAGCAGCAATCAGCCCCAGCATTTT